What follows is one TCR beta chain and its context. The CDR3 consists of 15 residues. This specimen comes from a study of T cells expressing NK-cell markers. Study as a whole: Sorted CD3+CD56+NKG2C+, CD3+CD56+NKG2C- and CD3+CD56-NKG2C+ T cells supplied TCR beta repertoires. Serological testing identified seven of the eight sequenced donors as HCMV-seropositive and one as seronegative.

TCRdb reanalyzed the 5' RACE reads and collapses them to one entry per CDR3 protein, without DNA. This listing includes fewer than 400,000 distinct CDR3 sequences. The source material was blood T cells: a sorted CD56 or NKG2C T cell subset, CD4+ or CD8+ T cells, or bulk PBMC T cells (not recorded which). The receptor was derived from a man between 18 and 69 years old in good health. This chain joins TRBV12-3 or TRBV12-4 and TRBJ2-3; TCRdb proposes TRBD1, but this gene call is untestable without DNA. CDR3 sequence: CASSTGGLDADTQYF.